This T cell receptor (beta chain) was identified in a study of cytomegalovirus exposure and HLA in healthy donors. Study observations and caveats: In an earlier analysis, about 87% or about 30%: the productive usage of most TCR beta V segments.

Researchers ran the PCR with 60 Vbeta and 13 Jbeta primers. Only in-frame clones appear in the TCRdb table, and some are missing; sequencing was by immunoSEQ multiplex PCR. In the table there are around 190,000 clones, approximately 80% of which are singletons. This clone was detected once. What it binds is unknown. Specimen: PBMCs. This TCR was sampled from a woman aged 25 to 39 in good health and CMV-seropositive.

CDR3: CASSSRTSGLTDTQYF. The CDR3 nucleotides read TGCGCCAGCAGCTCCAGGACTAGCGGACTCACAGATACGCAGTATTTT. V usage is TRBV5-1 and J usage is TRBJ2-3; TRBD2 agrees at 10 bases. CDR3 length: 16 amino acids. In germline, CDR1 is SGHRS, CDR2 YFSETQ. J lost 2 bases, V lost 3 bases, and 6 bases had no gene match.